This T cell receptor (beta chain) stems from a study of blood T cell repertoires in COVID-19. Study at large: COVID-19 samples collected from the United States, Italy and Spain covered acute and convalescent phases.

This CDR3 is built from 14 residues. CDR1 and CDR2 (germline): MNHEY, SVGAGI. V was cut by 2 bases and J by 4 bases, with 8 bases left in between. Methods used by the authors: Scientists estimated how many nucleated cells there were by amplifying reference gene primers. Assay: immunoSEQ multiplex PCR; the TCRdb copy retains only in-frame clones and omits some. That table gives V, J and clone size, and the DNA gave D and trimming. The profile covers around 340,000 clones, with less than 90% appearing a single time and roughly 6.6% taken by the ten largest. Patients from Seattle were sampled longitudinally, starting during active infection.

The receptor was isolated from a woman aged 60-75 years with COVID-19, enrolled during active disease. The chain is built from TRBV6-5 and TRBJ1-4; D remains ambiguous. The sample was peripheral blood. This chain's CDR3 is CASSYRRNNEKLFF. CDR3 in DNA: TGTGCCAGCAGTTACCGGCGGAATAATGAAAAACTGTTTTTT.